This T cell receptor (beta chain) was recorded in a study of control samples from healthy donors and cancer patients. This CDR3 has 17 amino acids. The germline CDR1 and CDR2 sequences are SGDLS and YYNGEE. V gave up 4 bases and J gave up 0 bases, with 16 bases separating them. Clones were read by immunoSEQ multiplex PCR, and TCRdb kept only the in-frame ones, dropping some. The table records 65,000 to 80,000 clones, 89% of them present only once. The chain employs TRBV9 and TRBJ2-2, with D maybe TRBD1 (6 bases). The specimen was PBMCs. This TCR derives from a woman between 45 and 60 years old with colorectal cancer. CDR3 coding DNA: TGTGCCAGCAGCAGAAACCCCGGGACAACGAACACCGGGGAGCTGTTTTTT. It translates to CASSRNPGTTNTGELFF.